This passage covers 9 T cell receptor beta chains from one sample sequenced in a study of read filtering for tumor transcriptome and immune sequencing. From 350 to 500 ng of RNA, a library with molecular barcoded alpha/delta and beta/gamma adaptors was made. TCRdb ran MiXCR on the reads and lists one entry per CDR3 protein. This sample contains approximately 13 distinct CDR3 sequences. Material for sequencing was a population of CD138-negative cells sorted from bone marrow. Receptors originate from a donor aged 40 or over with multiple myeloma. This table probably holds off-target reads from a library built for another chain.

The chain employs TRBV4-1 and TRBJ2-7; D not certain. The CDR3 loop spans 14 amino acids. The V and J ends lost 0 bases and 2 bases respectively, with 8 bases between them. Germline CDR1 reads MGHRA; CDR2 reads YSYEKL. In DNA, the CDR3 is TGCGCCAGCAGCCAAGATCTTGGTGCCTACGAGCAGTACTTC. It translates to CASSQDLGAYEQYF.

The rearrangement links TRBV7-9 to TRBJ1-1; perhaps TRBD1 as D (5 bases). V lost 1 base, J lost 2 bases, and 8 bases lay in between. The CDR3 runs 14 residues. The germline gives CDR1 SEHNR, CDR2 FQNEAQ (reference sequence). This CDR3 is CASSLGGVNTEAFF. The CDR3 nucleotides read TGTGCCAGCAGCTTAGGGGGGGTCAACACTGAAGCTTTCTTT. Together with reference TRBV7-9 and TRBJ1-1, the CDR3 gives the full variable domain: DTGVSQNPRHKITKRGQNVTFRCDPISEHNRLYWYRQTLGQGPEFLTYFQNEAQLEKSRLLSDRFSAERPKGSFSTLEIQRTEQGDSAMYLCASSLGGVNTEAFFGQGTRLTVV.

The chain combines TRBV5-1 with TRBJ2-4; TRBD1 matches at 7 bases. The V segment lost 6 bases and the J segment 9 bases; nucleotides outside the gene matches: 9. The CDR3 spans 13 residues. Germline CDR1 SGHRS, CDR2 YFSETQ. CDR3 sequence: CASTLGQRGIQYF. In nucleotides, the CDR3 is TGCGCCAGCACCCTGGGACAGAGGGGCATTCAGTACTTC. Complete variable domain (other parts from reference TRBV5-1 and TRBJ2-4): KAGVTQTPRYLIKTRGQQVTLSCSPISGHRSVSWYQQTPGQGLQFLFEYFSETQRNKGNFPGRFSGRQFSNSRSEMNVSTLELGDSALYLCASTLGQRGIQYFGAGTRLSVL.

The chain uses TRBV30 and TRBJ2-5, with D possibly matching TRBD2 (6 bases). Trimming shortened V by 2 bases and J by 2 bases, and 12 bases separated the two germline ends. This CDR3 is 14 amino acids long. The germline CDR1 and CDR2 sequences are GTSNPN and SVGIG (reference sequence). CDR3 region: CAWSRLVGQETQYF. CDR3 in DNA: TGTGCCTGGAGTCGACTAGTGGGGCAAGAGACCCAGTACTTC.

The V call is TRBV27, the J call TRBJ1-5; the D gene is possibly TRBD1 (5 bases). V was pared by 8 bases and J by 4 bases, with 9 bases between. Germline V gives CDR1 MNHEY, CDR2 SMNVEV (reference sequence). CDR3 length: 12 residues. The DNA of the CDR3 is TGTGCCAGCGGGGCAGGAAATCAGCCCCAGCATTTT. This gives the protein CASGAGNQPQHF.

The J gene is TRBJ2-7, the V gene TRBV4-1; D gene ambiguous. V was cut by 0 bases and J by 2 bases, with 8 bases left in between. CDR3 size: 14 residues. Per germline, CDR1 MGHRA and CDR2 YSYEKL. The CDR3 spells CASSQDFGAYEQYF. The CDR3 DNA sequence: TGCGCCAGCAGCCAAGATTTTGGTGCCTACGAGCAGTACTTC.

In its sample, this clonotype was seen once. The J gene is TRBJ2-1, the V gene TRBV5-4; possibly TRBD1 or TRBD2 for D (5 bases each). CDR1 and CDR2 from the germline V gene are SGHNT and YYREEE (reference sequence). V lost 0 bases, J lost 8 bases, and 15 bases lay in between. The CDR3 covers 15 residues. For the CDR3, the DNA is TGTGCCAGCAGCTTGGAATCGCCCCTGGGGGATGAGCAGTTCTTC. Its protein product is CASSLESPLGDEQFF.

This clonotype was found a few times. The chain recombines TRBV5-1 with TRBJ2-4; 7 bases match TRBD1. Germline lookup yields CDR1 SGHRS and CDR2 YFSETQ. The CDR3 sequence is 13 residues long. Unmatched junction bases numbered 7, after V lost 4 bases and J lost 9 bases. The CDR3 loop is CASSLGQRGIQYF. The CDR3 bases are TGCGCCAGCAGCCTGGGACAGAGGGGCATTCAGTACTTC.

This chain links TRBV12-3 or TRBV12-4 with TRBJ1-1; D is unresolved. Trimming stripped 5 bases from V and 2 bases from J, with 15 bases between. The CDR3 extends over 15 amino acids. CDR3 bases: TGTGCCAGCAGTGCGGTGCGTAGGGCAAACACTGAAGCTTTCTTT. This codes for CASSAVRRANTEAFF.